The rows below give T cell receptor beta chains drawn from one sample of a study of blood T cell repertoires in COVID-19. Clones were sequenced by immunoSEQ multiplex PCR, and TCRdb holds only the in-frame ones, with some missing. The table includes around 100,000 clones, less than 90% detected once. The sequencing input was peripheral blood. These receptors were obtained from an elderly man with acute or convalescent COVID-19. Each CDR3 is given without its conserved first and last residue.

V gene	J gene	CDR3 protein
TRBV10-3	TRBJ2-7	AISSILAGDPLEQY
TRBV29-1	TRBJ2-2	SVVAGPNTGELF
TRBV12-2	TRBJ2-3	ASRLGTGDTQY
TRBV7-2	TRBJ2-3	ASSLEPSGVTQY
TRBV5-6	TRBJ1-2	ASSRRGLWHGYT
TRBV7-2	TRBJ2-1	ASSLTQGFHEQF
TRBV6-2/TRBV6-3	TRBJ1-6	ASSYVRGQGYSPLH
TRBV11-2	TRBJ1-4	ASSPFSTNEKLF
TRBV6-5	TRBJ1-6	ASRGQGWNSPLH
TRBV2	TRBJ1-5	ASSDKQGTGRNQPQH
TRBV5-1	TRBJ2-7	ASSLEKLAVSYEQY
TRBV11-2	TRBJ1-3	ASRFGTANSGNTIY
TRBV5-4	TRBJ2-1	ASSLGTSGRERNEQF
TRBV2	TRBJ2-2	ASSELAGANTGELF
TRBV29-1	TRBJ1-1	SVRTGNTEAF
TRBV5-1	TRBJ2-2	ASSFEAADLTGELF
TRBV3-1/TRBV3-2	TRBJ2-7	ASSHVAYEQY
TRBV4-1	TRBJ2-7	ASSWTGMGEQY
TRBV4-2	TRBJ1-4	ASSYPGQGNEKLF
TRBV9	TRBJ1-2	ASNAPGGGYT
TRBV15	TRBJ2-7	ATSRVSGASYEQY
TRBV7-2	TRBJ1-4	ASSLGRGSEKLF
TRBV6-1	TRBJ1-5	ASSEASGYQPQH
TRBV5-1	TRBJ2-2	ASSLAAGPGELF
TRBV21-1	TRBJ1-1	ASSKERTGGVGTEAF
TRBV2	TRBJ2-1	ASSDDSGGRSGQF
TRBV2	TRBJ2-3	ATELTSVTDTQY
TRBV28	TRBJ2-3	AWGLAGGSGTDTQY
TRBV6-6	TRBJ2-1	ASKQTSGPYNEQF
TRBV24-1	TRBJ1-2	ATSGRMQGGIYGYT
TRBV18	TRBJ1-1	ASSMGTGDEAF
TRBV7-9	TRBJ1-2	ASSSQGASGYT
TRBV5-1	TRBJ1-4	ASSLGTGNEKLF
TRBV11-2	TRBJ1-1	ASSLTGNTEAF
TRBV7-2	TRBJ2-7	ASSFLAGEGHEQY
TRBV10-1	TRBJ2-7	ASSPLRSEYEQY
TRBV5-1	TRBJ2-1	ASSLFEGGEQF
TRBV7-2	TRBJ2-7	ASSRGLGSYEQY
TRBV5-6	TRBJ2-1	ASSFIGQNNEQF
TRBV7-9	TRBJ2-7	ASSFGGSRDEQY